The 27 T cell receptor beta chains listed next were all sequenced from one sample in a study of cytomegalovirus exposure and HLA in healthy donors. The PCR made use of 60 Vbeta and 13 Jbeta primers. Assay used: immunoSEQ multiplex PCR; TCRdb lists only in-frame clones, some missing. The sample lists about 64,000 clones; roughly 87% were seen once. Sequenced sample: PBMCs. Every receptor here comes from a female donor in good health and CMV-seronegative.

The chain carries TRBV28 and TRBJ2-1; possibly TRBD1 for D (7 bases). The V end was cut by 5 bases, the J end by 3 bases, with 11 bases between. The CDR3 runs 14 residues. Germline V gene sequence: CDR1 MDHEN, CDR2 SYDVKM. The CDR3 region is CASSPGDSYNEQFF. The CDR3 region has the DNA TGTGCCAGCAGTCCGGGGGACAGCTACAATGAGCAGTTCTTC.

The DNA for the CDR3 is TGTGCCAGCAGTTCCCTAACAGGTGATGAGGCCCGGCGTTACGAGCAGTACTTC. Translated: CASSSLTGDEARRYEQYF. This sequence joins TRBV27 and TRBJ2-7, with D perhaps matching TRBD1 (5 bases). Germline V gene lookup returns CDR1 MNHEY and CDR2 SMNVEV (reference sequence). Trimming left V 4 bases short and J 4 bases short, with 26 bases between. The CDR3 sequence is 18 residues long.

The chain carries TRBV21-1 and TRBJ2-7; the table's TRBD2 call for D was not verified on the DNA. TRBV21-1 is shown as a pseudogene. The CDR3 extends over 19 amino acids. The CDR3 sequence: CASRLRCPALAGVSYEQYF. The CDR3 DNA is TGTGCCAGCAGACTTCGCTGCCCGGCGCTAGCGGGAGTATCCTACGAGCAGTACTTC.

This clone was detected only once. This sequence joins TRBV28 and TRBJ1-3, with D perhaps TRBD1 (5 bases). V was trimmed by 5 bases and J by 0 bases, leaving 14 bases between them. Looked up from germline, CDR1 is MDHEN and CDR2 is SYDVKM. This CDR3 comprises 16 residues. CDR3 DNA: TGTGCCAGCAGTGTTAAGACAGCATTCTCTGGAAACACCATATATTTT. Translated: CASSVKTAFSGNTIYF. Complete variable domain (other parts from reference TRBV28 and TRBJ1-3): DVKVTQSSRYLVKRTGEKVFLECVQDMDHENMFWYRQDPGLGLRLIYFSYDVKMKEKGDIPEGYSVSREKKERFSLILESASTNQTSMYLCASSVKTAFSGNTIYFGEGSWLTVV.

CDR3 nucleotides: TGTGCCAGCAGCTTAGGGCCGGGGTCACCCCTCCACTTT. It encodes CASSLGPGSPLHF. This chain uses TRBV11-3 with TRBJ1-6; D is undetermined. The germline V gene has CDR1 SGHNT and CDR2 YENEEA. The CDR3 runs 13 residues. V was shortened by 1 base and J by 10 bases, with 8 bases between the two germline ends.

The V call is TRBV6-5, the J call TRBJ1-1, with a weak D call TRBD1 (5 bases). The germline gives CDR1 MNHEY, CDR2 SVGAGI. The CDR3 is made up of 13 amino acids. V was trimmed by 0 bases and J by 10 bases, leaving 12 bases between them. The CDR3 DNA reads TGTGCCAGCAGTTACTCGAGTCCAGGGCCAGCTTTCTTT. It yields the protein CASSYSSPGPAFF.

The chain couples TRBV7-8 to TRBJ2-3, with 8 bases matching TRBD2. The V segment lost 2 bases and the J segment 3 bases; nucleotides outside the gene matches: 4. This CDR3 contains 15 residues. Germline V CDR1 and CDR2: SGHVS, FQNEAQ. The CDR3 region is CASSLNGGATDTQYF. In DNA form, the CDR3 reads TGTGCCAGCAGCTTAAACGGGGGGGCGACAGATACGCAGTATTTT.

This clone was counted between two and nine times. CDR3 sequence: CASSVIGGGALAKNIQYF. Here the CDR3 DNA reads TGTGCCAGCAGCGTGATCGGCGGGGGAGCCCTAGCCAAAAACATTCAGTACTTC. The chain couples TRBV11-2 to TRBJ2-4, with 7 bases fitting TRBD2. J gave up 0 bases and V 5 bases, and 13 bases lay outside the gene matches. CDR1 is SGHAT and CDR2 is FQNNGV in the germline V gene. The CDR3 is made up of 18 amino acids.

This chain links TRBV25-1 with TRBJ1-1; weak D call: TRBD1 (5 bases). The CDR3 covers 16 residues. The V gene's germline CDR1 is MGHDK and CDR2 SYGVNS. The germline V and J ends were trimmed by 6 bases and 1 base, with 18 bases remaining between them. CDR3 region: CASSPLGGGRNTEAFF. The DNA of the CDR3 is TGTGCCAGCAGCCCCCTTGGGGGGGGAAGGAACACTGAAGCTTTCTTT. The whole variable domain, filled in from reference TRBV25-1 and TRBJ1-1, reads EADIYQTPRYLVIGTGKKITLECSQTMGHDKMYWYQQDPGMELHLIHYSYGVNSTEKGDLSSESTVSRIRTEHFPLTLESARPSHTSQYLCASSPLGGGRNTEAFFGQGTRLTVV.

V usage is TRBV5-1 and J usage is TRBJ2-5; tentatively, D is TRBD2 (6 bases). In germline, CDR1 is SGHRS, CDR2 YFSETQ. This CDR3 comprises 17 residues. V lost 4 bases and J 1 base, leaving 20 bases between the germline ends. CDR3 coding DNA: TGCGCCAGCAGCCTCTACGGGGTTACCGGGGGCCAAGAGACCCAGTACTTC. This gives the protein CASSLYGVTGGQETQYF.

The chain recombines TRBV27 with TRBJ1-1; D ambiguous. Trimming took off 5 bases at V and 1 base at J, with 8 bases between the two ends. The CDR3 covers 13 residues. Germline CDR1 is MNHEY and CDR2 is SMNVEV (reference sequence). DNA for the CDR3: TGTGCCAGCAGTCGCGCCCAGAACACTGAAGCTTTCTTT. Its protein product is CASSRAQNTEAFF.

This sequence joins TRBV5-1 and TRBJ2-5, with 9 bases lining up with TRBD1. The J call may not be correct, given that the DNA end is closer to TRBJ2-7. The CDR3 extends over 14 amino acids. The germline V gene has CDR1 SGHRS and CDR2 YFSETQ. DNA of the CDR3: TGCGCCAGCAGCAAGGGGGACAGGGCCTACGAGCAGTACTTC. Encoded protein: CASSKGDRAYEQYF.

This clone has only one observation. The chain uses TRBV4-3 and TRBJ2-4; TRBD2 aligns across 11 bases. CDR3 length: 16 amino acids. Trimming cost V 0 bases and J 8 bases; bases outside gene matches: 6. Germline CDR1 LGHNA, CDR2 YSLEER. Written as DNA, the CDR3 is TGCGCCAGCAGCCAAGATCGGGATAGCGGGAGGGACATTCAGTACTTC. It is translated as CASSQDRDSGRDIQYF.

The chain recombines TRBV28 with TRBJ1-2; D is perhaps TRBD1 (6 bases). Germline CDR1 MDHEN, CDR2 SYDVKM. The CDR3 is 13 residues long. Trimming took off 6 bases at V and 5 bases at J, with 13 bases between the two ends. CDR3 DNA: TGTGCCAGCAGCATACAGGGTCCTTATGGCTACACCTTC. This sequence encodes CASSIQGPYGYTF.

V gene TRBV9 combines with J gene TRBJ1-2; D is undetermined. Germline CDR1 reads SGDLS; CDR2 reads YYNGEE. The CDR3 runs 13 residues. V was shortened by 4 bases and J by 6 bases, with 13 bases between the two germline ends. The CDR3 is CASSPRLEDGYTF. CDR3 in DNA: TGTGCCAGCAGCCCTAGATTGGAGGATGGCTACACCTTC.

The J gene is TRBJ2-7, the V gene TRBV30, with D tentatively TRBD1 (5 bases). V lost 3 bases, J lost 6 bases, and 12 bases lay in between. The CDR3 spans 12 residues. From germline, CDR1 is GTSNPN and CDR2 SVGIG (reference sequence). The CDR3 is CAWRAGHSEQYF. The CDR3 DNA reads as TGTGCCTGGAGAGCAGGGCATTCCGAGCAGTACTTC.

The CDR3 loop is CASSELGQGRNSPLHF. DNA of the CDR3: TGTGCCAGCAGTGAATTGGGGCAGGGTAGGAATTCACCCCTCCACTTT. The rearrangement uses TRBV2 and TRBJ1-6, with a tentative D call TRBD1 (5 bases). The CDR3 is 16 residues long. Per germline, CDR1 SNHLY and CDR2 FYNNEI. V was trimmed by 2 bases and J by 7 bases, leaving 15 bases between them.

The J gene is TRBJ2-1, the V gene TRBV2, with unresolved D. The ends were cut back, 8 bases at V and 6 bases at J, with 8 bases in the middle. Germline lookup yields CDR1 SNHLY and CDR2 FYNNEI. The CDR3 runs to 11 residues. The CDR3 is CASLPGNEQFF. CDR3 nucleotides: TGTGCCAGCCTACCCGGCAATGAGCAGTTCTTC.

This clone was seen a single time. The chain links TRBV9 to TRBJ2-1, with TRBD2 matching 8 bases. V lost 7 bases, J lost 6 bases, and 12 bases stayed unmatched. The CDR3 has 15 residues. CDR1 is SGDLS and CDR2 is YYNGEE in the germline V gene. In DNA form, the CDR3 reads TGTGCCAGCTCCCTTACTAGCGGAGTCCTCAATGAGCAGTTCTTC. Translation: CASSLTSGVLNEQFF.

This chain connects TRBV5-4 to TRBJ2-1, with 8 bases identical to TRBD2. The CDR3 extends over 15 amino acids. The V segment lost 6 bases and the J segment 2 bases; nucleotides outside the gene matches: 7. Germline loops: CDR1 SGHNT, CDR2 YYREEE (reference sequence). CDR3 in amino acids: CASNPGGPTYNEQFF. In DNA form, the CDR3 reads TGTGCCAGCAACCCGGGGGGGCCCACCTACAATGAGCAGTTCTTC.

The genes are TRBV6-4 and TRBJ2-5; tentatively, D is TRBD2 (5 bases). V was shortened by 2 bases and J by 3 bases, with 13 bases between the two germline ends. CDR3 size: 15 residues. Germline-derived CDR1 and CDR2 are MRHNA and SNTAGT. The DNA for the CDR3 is TGTGCCAGCAGTGACCGGACTGGAAACAAAGAGACCCAGTACTTC. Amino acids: CASSDRTGNKETQYF.

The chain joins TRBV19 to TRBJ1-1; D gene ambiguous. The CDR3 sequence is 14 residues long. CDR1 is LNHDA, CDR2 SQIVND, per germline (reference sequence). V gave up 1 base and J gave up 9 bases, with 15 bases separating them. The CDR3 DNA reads TGTGCCAGTAGTATAGGGGCGGGGATCCCAAAAGCTTTCTTT. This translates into CASSIGAGIPKAFF.

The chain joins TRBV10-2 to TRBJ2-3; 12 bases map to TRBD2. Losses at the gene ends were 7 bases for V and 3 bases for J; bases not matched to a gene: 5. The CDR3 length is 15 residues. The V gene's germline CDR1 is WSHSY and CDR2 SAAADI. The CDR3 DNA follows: TGCGCCAGCACTCTAGGGACTAGCGGGACAGATACGCAGTATTTT. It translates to CASTLGTSGTDTQYF.

CDR3 region: CASRQPRGLAGGNTGELFF. CDR3 DNA: TGTGCCAGCAGACAACCAAGGGGACTAGCGGGGGGGAACACCGGGGAGCTGTTTTTT. V and J are TRBV27 and TRBJ2-2, with 15 bases lining up with TRBD2. The CDR3 extends over 19 amino acids. CDR1 is MNHEY, CDR2 SMNVEV, per germline (reference sequence). The V and J ends lost 6 bases and 1 base, in that order; junction bases with no gene match: 9.

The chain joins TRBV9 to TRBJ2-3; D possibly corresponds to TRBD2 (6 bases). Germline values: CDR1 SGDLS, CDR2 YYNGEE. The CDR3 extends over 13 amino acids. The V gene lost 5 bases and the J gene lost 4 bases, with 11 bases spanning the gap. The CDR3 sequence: CASRGGDSDTQYF. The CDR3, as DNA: TGTGCCAGCAGGGGGGGTGATTCAGATACGCAGTATTTT.

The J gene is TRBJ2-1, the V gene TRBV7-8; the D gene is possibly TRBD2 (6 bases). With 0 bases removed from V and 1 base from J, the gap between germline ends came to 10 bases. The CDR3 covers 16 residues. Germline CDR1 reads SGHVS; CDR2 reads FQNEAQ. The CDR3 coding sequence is TGTGCCAGCAGCTTAGCTGGGCGGGGATCCTACAATGAGCAGTTCTTC. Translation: CASSLAGRGSYNEQFF.

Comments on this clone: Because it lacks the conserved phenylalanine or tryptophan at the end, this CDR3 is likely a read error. CDR3 nucleotides: TGTGCCAGCAGCCCGGGTCCGGGACAGGGGAAGGAGAACACTGAAGCTTTCCTT. As protein: CASSPGPGQGKENTEAFL. V gene TRBV11-1 combines with J gene TRBJ1-1; 10 nucleotides align to TRBD1. V lost 5 bases, J lost 1 base, and 13 bases stayed unmatched. CDR3 length: 18 amino acids. The V gene's germline CDR1 is SGHAT and CDR2 FQDESV (reference sequence).